The 14 T cell receptor beta chains listed next were all sequenced from one sample in a study of T cells in localized non-small cell lung cancer. Sequencing was performed with immunoSEQ multiplex PCR; in TCRdb, only in-frame clones are kept and a portion is missing. The top ten clones hold around 2.8% of a sample with 25,000 to 30,000 clones, approximately 90% of them seen once. The sample consisted of peripheral blood, taken before any cancer treatment. Receptors originate from a woman aged 18 to 50 with stage I lung adenocarcinoma.

The V gene is TRBV30, the J gene TRBJ2-1; tentatively, D is TRBD2 (6 bases). Trimming took off 2 bases at V and 3 bases at J, with 8 bases between the two ends. There are 13 residues in the CDR3. Germline lookup yields CDR1 GTSNPN and CDR2 SVGIG (reference sequence). The CDR3 bases are TGTGCCTGGAGTCGCGGGGACTACAATGAGCAGTTCTTC. Amino acid sequence: CAWSRGDYNEQFF.

This clone rates as large. The rearrangement links TRBV28 to TRBJ2-5; D may correspond to TRBD1 or TRBD2 (5 bases each). The CDR3 loop spans 13 amino acids. V dropped 8 bases and J dropped 5 bases, with 15 bases sitting between them. Germline assignment: CDR1 MDHEN and CDR2 SYDVKM. DNA for the CDR3: TGTGCCAGCGAACGGGGTGAGGGGGAGACCCAGTACTTC. This codes for CASERGEGETQYF.

The chain employs TRBV5-8 and TRBJ2-2, with 10 nucleotides matching TRBD1. The CDR3 spans 16 residues. J lost 5 bases, V lost 2 bases, and 6 bases had no gene match. Per germline, CDR1 SGHTS and CDR2 YDEGEE. The CDR3 DNA reads TGTGCCAGCAGCTTCGGGGACAGGGGAGAGACCGGGGAGCTGTTTTTT. Residues: CASSFGDRGETGELFF.

The chain combines TRBV6-5 with TRBJ1-2; D might be TRBD1 (5 bases). Trimming cost V 4 bases and J 4 bases, with 13 bases left between them. This CDR3 has 14 amino acids. Looked up from germline, CDR1 is MNHEY and CDR2 is SVGAGI. CDR3 loop: CASSSGTDLYGYTF. For the CDR3, the DNA is TGTGCCAGCAGTTCCGGGACGGACCTCTATGGCTACACCTTC.

The rearrangement uses TRBV29-1 and TRBJ1-3; a possible D gene is TRBD1 (5 bases). The V gene lost 5 bases and the J gene lost 8 bases, with 10 bases spanning the gap. In germline, CDR1 is SQVTM, CDR2 ANQGSEA. The CDR3 is made up of 11 amino acids. The CDR3 sequence: CSVQGLDTIYF. The DNA for the CDR3 is TGCAGCGTTCAGGGCTTAGACACCATATATTTT.

This clone was seen only a few times. This chain connects TRBV7-2 to TRBJ2-5; D remains unclear. The CDR3 has 12 amino acids. V was clipped by 3 bases and J by 4 bases, with 6 bases between them. The germline CDR1 and CDR2 sequences are SGHTA and FQGNSA. CDR3 sequence reads: CASSFSLETQYF. In DNA, the CDR3 is TGTGCCAGCAGCTTTTCTTTAGAGACCCAGTACTTC. The full variable domain, its missing parts supplied by reference TRBV7-2 and TRBJ2-5, is GAGVSQSPSNKVTEKGKDVELRCDPISGHTALYWYRQSLGQGLEFLIYFQGNSAPDKSGLPSDRFSAERTGGSVSTLTIQRTQQEDSAVYLCASSFSLETQYFGPGTRLLVL.

The rearrangement links TRBV19 to TRBJ1-4, with 7 bases identical to TRBD1. The CDR3 extends over 14 amino acids. Germline V gives CDR1 LNHDA, CDR2 SQIVND (reference sequence). V lost 3 bases to trimming and J lost 3 bases; unmatched junction nucleotides: 1. CDR3 sequence (DNA): TGTGCCAGTAGTATCGGGACAGCTAATGAAAAACTGTTTTTT. As protein: CASSIGTANEKLFF.

The V call is TRBV2, the J call TRBJ2-7; D may correspond to TRBD1 or TRBD2 (6 bases each). The CDR3 spans 13 residues. V lost 3 bases to trimming and J lost 6 bases, with 12 bases between them. Per the germline V gene, CDR1 is SNHLY and CDR2 is FYNNEI. CDR3 sequence: CASSDRGVTEQYF. The CDR3, as DNA: TGTGCCAGCAGTGATAGGGGGGTTACCGAGCAGTACTTC.

The chain is built from TRBV2 and TRBJ2-5; no clear D gene. This CDR3 comprises 11 residues. The germline V gene has CDR1 SNHLY and CDR2 FYNNEI. Trimming stripped 5 bases from V and 1 base from J, with 2 bases between. The CDR3 region is CASSPQETQYF. The DNA for the CDR3 is TGTGCCAGCAGTCCCCAAGAGACCCAGTACTTC.

This clone was seen once. This chain links TRBV10-3 with TRBJ2-1; 9 bases are shared with TRBD1. This CDR3 comprises 16 residues. Germline lookup yields CDR1 ENHRY and CDR2 SYGVKD. V trimming: 8 bases; J trimming: 7 bases; junction bases outside the gene matches: 15. The CDR3 here is CAIGSKSGTGLNEQFF. Here the CDR3 DNA reads TGTGCCATCGGCAGTAAGAGCGGGACAGGGTTGAATGAGCAGTTCTTC.

This clone is a singleton in its sample. This sequence joins TRBV28 and TRBJ2-1; D tentatively fits TRBD1 or TRBD2 (5 bases each). This CDR3 spans 16 amino acids. Looked up from germline, CDR1 is MDHEN and CDR2 is SYDVKM. Trimming left V 5 bases short and J 2 bases short, with 16 bases between. The CDR3 bases are TGTGCCAGCAGTACCTCCCAGGGAGTTACCTACAATGAGCAGTTCTTC. Its protein product is CASSTSQGVTYNEQFF.

The chain links TRBV19 to TRBJ2-5, with D perhaps assigned TRBD1 or TRBD2 (6 bases each). The length of the CDR3 is 13 residues. Germline loops: CDR1 LNHDA, CDR2 SQIVND (reference sequence). V lost 8 bases and J lost 6, with 16 bases in between. DNA for the CDR3: TGTGCCAGTTGGGGGGCAGGGGAGAAGACCCAGTACTTC. Its translation is CASWGAGEKTQYF.

The J gene is TRBJ2-2, the V gene TRBV10-3, with 14 bases lining up with TRBD2. With V trimmed by 0 bases and J by 6 bases, 12 bases remained unmatched. The CDR3 spans 20 residues. From germline, CDR1 is ENHRY and CDR2 SYGVKD. The CDR3 sequence: CAISESVGGLAGGTPGELFF. CDR3 DNA: TGTGCCATCAGTGAGTCGGTAGGCGGACTAGCGGGAGGAACGCCCGGGGAGCTGTTTTTT.

The chain joins TRBV21-1 to TRBJ1-1. TRBV21-1 constitutes a pseudogene. The length of the CDR3 is 15 residues. The CDR3 DNA is TGTGCCAGCAGCAAACATCGGACGGTGAACACTGAAGCTTTCTTT. Its protein is CASSKHRTVNTEAFF.